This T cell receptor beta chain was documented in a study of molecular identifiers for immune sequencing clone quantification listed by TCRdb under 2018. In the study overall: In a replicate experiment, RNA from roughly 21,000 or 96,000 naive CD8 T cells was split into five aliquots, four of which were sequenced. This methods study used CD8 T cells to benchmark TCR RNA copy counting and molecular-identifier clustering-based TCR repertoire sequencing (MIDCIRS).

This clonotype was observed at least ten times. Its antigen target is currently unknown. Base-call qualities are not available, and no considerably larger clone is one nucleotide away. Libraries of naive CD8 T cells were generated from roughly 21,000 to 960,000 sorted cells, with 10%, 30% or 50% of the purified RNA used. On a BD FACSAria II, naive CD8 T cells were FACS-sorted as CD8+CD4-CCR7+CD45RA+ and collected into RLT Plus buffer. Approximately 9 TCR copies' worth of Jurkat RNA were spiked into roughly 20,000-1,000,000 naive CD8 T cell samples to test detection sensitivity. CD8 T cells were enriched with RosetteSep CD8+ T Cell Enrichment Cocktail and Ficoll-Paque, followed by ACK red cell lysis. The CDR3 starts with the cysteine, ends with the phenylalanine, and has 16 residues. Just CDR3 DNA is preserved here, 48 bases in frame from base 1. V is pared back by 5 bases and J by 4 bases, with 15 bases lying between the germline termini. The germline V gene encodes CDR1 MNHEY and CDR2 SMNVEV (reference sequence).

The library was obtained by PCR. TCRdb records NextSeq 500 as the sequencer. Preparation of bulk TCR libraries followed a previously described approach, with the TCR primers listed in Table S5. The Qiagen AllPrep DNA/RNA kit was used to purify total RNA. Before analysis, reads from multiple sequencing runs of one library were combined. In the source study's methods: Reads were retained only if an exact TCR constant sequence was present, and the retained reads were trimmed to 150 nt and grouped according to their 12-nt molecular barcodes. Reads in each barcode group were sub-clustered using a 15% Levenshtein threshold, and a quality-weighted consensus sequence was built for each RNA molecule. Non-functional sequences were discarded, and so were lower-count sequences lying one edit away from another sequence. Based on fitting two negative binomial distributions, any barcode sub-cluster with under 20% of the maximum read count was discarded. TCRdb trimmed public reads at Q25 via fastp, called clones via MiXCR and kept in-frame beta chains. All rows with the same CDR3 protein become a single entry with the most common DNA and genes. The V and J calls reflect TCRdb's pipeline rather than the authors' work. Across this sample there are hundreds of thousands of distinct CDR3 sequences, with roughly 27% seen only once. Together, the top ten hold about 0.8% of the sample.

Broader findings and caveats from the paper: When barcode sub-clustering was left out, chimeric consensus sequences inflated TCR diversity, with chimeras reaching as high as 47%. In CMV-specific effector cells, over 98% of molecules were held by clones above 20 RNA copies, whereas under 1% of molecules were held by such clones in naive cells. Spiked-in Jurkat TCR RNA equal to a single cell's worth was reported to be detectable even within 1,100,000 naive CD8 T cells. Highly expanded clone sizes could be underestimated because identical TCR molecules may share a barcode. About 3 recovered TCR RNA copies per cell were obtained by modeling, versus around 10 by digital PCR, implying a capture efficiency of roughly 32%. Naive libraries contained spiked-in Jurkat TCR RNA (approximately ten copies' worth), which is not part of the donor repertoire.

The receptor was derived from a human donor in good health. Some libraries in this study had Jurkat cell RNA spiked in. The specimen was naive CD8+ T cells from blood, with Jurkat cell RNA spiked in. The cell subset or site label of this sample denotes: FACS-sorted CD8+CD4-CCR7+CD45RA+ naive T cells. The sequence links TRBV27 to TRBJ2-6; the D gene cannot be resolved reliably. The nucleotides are TGTGCCAGCAGTGCGGTAGGCTTGTTCGGGGCCAACGTCCTGACTTTC. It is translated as CASSAVGLFGANVLTF.